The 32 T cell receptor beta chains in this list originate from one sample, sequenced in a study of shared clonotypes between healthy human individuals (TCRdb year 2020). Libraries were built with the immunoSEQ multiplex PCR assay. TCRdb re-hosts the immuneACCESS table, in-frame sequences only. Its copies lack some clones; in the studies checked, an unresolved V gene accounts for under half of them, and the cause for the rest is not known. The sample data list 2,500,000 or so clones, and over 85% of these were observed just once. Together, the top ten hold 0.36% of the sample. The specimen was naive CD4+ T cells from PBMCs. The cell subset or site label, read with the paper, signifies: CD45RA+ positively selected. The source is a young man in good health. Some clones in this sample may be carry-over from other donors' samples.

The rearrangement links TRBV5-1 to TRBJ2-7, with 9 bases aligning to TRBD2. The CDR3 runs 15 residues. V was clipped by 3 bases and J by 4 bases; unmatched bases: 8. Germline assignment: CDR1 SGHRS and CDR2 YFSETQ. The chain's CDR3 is CASSYGGSGRYEQYF. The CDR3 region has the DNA TGCGCCAGCAGCTATGGGGGTAGCGGGAGATACGAGCAGTACTTC.

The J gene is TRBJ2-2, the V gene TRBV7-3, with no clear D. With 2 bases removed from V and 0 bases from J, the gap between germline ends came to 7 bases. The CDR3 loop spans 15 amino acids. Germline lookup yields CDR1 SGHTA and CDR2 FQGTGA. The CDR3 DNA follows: TGTGCCAGCAGCTTAGCCGCTTCGAACACCGGGGAGCTGTTTTTT. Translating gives CASSLAASNTGELFF.

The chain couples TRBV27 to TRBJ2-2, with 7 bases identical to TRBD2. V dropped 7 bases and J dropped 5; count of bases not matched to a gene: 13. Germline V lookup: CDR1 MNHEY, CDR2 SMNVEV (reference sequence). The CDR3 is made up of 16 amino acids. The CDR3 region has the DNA TGTGCCAGCACCCTTTACCCGGGGGGATGGACCGGGGAGCTGTTTTTT. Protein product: CASTLYPGGWTGELFF.

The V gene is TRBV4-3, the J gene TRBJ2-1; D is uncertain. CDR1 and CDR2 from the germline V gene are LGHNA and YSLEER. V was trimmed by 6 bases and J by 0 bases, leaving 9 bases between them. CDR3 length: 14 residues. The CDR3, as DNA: TGCGCCAGCAGGCCCTTACTCTCCTACAATGAGCAGTTCTTC. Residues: CASRPLLSYNEQFF.

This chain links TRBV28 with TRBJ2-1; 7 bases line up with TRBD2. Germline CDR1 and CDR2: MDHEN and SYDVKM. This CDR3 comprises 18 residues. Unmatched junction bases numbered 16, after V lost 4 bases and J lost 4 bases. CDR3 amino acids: CASSYPGLVGKGYNEQFF. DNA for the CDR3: TGTGCCAGCAGTTATCCTGGACTAGTCGGGAAGGGTTACAATGAGCAGTTCTTC.

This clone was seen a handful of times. CDR3 in amino acids: CASRGLVFEQYF. CDR3 sequence (DNA): TGTGCCAGCAGGGGACTAGTTTTCGAGCAGTACTTC. The chain couples TRBV2 to TRBJ2-7; 8 positions agree with TRBD2. Trimming cost V 6 bases and J 6 bases; bases outside gene matches: 4. CDR1 and CDR2 from the germline V gene are SNHLY and FYNNEI. The CDR3 runs 12 residues.

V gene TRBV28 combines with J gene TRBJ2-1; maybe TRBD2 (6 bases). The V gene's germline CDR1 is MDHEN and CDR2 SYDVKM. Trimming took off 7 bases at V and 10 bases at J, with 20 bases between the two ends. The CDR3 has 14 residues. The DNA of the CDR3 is TGTGCCAGCAAGCGTATATCGGGGGTAGGCGAGCAGTTCTTC. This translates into CASKRISGVGEQFF.

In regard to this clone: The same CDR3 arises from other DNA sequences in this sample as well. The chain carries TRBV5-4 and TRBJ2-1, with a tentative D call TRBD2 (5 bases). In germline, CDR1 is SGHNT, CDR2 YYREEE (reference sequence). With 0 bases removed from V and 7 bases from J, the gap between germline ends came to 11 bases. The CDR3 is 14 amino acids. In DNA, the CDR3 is TGTGCCAGCAGCTTGGGTGGAGGCCGGAATGAGCAGTTCTTC. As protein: CASSLGGGRNEQFF.

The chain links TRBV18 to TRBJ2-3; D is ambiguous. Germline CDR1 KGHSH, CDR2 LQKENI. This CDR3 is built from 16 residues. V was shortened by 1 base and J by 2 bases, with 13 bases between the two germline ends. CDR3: CASSPLGALITDTQYF. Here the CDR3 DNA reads TGTGCCAGCTCACCACTAGGAGCCCTGATCACAGATACGCAGTATTTT.

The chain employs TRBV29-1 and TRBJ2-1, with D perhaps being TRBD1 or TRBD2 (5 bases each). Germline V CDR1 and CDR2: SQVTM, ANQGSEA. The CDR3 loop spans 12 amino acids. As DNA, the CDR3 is TGCAGTTGGGGACCAGCGACCAATGAGCAGTTCTTC. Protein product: CSWGPATNEQFF.

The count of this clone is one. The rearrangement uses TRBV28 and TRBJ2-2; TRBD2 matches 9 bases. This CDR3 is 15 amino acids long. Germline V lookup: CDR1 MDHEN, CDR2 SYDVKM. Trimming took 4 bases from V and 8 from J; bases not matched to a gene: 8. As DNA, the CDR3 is TGTGCCAGCAGTTCTGGCGGGAGGGGGTTAGGGGAGCTGTTTTTT. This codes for CASSSGGRGLGELFF.

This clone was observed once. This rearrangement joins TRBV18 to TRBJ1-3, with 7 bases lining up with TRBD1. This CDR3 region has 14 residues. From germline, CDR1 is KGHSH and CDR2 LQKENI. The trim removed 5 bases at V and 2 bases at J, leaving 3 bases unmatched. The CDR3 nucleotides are TGTGCCAGCTCAAGGACAGGAGCTGGAAACACCATATATTTT. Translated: CASSRTGAGNTIYF.

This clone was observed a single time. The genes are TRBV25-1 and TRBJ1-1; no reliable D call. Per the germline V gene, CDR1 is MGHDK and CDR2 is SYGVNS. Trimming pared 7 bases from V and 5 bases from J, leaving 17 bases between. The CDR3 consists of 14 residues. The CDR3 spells CASIDELGTTEAFF. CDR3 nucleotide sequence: TGTGCCAGCATAGATGAACTGGGAACGACTGAAGCTTTCTTT.

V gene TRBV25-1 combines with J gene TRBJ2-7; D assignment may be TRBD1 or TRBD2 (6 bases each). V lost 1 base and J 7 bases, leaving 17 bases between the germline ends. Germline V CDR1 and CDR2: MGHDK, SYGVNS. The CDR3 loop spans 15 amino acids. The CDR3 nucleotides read TGTGCCAGCAGTGAATCCCGGGGGCCGGTGGGGGAGCAGTACTTC. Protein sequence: CASSESRGPVGEQYF.

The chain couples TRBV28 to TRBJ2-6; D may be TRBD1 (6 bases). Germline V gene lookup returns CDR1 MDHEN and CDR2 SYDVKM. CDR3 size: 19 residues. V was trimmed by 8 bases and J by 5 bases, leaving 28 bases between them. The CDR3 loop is CASASGVGLPGQRANVLTF. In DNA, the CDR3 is TGTGCCAGCGCATCAGGGGTCGGACTGCCCGGCCAACGGGCCAACGTCCTGACTTTC.

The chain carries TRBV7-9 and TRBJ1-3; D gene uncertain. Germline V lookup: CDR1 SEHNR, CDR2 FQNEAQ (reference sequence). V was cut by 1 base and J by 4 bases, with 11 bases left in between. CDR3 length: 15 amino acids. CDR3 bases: TGTGCCAGCAGCTTAGGGTCCTTGGGCGGAAACACCATATATTTT. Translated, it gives CASSLGSLGGNTIYF.

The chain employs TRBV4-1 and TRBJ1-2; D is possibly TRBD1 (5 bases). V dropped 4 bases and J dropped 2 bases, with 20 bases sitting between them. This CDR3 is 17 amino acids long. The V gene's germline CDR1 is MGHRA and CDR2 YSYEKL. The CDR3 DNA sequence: TGCGCCAGCAGCCCGGCGCTACGACAGCCGACAAACTATGGCTACACCTTC. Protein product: CASSPALRQPTNYGYTF.

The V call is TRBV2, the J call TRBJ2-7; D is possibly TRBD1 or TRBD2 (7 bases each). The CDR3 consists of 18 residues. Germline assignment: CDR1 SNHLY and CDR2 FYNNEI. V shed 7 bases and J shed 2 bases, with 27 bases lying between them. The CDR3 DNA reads TGTGCCAGCAATGGGGGAGGGGGCTTCCTATCTTCCCCCTACGAGCAGTACTTC. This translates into CASNGGGGFLSSPYEQYF.

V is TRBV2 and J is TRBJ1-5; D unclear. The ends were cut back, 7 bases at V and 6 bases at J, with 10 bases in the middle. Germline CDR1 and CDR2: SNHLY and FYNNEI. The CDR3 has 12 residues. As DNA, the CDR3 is TGTGCCAGCAAGGTAGTCGGTCAGCCCCAGCATTTT. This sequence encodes CASKVVGQPQHF.

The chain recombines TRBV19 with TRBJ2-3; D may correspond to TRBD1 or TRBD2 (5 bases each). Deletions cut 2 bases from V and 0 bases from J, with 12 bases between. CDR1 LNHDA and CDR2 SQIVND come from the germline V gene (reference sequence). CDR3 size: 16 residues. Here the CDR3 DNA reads TGTGCCAGTAGTATAACGCCAGGGAGAAGCACAGATACGCAGTATTTT. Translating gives CASSITPGRSTDTQYF.

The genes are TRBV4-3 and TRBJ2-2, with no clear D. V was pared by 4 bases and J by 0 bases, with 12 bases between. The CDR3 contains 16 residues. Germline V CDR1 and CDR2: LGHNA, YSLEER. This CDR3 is CASSPVVGTNTGELFF. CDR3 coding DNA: TGCGCCAGCAGCCCAGTCGTGGGAACGAACACCGGGGAGCTGTTTTTT.

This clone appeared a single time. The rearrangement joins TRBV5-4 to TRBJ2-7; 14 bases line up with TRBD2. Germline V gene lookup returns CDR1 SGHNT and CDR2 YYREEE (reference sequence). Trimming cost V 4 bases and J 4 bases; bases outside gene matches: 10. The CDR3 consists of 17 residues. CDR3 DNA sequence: TGTGCCAGCAGCAAAAGGACTAGCGGGGGGTGGGAATACGAGCAGTACTTC. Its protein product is CASSKRTSGGWEYEQYF.

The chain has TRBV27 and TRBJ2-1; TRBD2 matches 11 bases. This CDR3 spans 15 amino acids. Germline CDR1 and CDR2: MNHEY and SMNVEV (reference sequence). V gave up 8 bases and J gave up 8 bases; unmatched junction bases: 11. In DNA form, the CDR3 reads TGTGCCAGCCGATTACTAGCGGGAGTGGTCTATGAGCAGTTCTTC. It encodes CASRLLAGVVYEQFF.

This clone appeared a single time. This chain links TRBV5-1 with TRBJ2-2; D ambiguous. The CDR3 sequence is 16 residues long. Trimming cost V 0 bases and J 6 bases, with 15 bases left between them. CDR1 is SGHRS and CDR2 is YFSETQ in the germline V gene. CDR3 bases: TGCGCCAGCAGCTTGGAGGGTTCAAGAAGGTCCGGGGAGCTGTTTTTT. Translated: CASSLEGSRRSGELFF. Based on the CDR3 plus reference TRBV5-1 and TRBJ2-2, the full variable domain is KAGVTQTPRYLIKTRGQQVTLSCSPISGHRSVSWYQQTPGQGLQFLFEYFSETQRNKGNFPGRFSGRQFSNSRSEMNVSTLELGDSALYLCASSLEGSRRSGELFFGEGSRLTVL.

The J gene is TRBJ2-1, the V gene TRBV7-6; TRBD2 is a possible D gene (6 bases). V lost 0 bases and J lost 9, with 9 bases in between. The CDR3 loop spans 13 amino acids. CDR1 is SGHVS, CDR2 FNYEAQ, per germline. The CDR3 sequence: CASSLAQTSEQFF. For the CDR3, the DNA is TGTGCCAGCAGCTTAGCACAGACTAGTGAGCAGTTCTTC.

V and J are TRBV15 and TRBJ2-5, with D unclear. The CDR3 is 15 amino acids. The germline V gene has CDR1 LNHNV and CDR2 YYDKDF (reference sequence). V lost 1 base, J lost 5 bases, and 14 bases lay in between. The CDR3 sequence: CATSRAPDSGETQYF. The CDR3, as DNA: TGTGCCACCAGCAGAGCACCTGACTCGGGCGAGACCCAGTACTTC.

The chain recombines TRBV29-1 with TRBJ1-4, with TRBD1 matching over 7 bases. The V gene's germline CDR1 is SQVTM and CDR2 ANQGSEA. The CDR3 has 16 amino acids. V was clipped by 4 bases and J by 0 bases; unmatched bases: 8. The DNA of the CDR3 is TGCAGCGTTGTATTCGGGACAGCTGCAACTAATGAAAAACTGTTTTTT. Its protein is CSVVFGTAATNEKLFF. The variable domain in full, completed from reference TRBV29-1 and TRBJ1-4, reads SAVISQKPSRDICQRGTSLTIQCQVDSQVTMMFWYRQQPGQSLTLIATANQGSEATYESGFVIDKFPISRPNLTFSTLTVSNMSPEDSSIYLCSVVFGTAATNEKLFFGSGTQLSVL.

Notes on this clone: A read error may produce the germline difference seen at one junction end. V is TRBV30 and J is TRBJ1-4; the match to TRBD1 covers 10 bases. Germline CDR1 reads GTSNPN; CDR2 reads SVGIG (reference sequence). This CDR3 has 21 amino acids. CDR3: CAGSGNRVTGGDGKRNEKLFF. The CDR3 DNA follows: TGTGCCGGGAGCGGCAACCGGGTGACAGGGGGCGATGGTAAACGTAATGAAAAACTGTTTTTT.

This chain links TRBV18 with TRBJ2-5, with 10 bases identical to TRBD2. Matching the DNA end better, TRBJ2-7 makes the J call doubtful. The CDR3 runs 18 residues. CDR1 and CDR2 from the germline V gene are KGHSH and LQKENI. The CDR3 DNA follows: TGTGCCAGCTCACCTCGGGACAGATCTTCGGGACTAGCGTCCGAGCAGTACTTC. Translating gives CASSPRDRSSGLASEQYF.

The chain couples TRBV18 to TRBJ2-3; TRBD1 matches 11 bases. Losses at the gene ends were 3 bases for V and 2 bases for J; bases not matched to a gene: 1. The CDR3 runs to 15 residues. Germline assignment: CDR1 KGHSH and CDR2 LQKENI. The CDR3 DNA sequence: TGTGCCAGCTCACCCGGACAGGGGGCCACAGATACGCAGTATTTT. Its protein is CASSPGQGATDTQYF.

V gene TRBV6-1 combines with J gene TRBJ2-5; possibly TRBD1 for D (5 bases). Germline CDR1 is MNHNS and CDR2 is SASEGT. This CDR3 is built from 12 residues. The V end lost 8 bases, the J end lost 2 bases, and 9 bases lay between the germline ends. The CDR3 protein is CASSGWQETQYF. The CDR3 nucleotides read TGTGCCAGCTCAGGGTGGCAAGAGACCCAGTACTTC.

The CDR3 reads CASSRNSGSNSDTQYF. CDR3 nucleotide sequence: TGCGCCAGCAGCCGAAATAGCGGGAGTAACTCCGATACGCAGTATTTT. V gene TRBV5-1 combines with J gene TRBJ2-3; TRBD2 matches at 9 bases. This CDR3 is 16 amino acids long. Germline-derived CDR1 and CDR2 are SGHRS and YFSETQ. With V trimmed by 4 bases and J by 6 bases, 12 bases remained unmatched.